The rows below give T cell receptor beta chains drawn from one sample of a study of blood T cell repertoires in COVID-19. Sequencing was performed with immunoSEQ multiplex PCR; in TCRdb, only in-frame clones are kept and a portion is missing. The data contain about 130,000 clones, over 80% of them singletons. Input material: PBMCs or T cells enriched from blood (not recorded which). Source of these receptors: a man younger than 45 who had recovered from COVID-19. Each CDR3 is given with its conserved first and last residue. D genes are given only for firm matches. Clone size is given for some rows only: seen once, a few or many times, or a class if the clone is expanded.

J gene: TRBJ1-2; D gene: TRBD1; V gene: TRBV7-9; clone size: -; CDR3 protein: CASSKGQATGGYTF; CDR3 DNA: TGTGCCAGCAGCAAAGGACAGGCAACGGGTGGCTACACCTTC
J gene: TRBJ2-4; D gene: -; V gene: TRBV27; clone size: -; CDR3 protein: CASSPGGILKNIQYF; CDR3 DNA: TGTGCCAGCAGCCCCGGGGGTATATTAAAAAACATTCAGTACTTC
J gene: TRBJ1-5; D gene: TRBD1; V gene: TRBV24-1; clone size: -; CDR3 protein: CATPPRDRALEVCNQPQHF; CDR3 DNA: TGTGCCACCCCTCCCCGCGACAGGGCCCTGGAGGTTTGCAATCAGCCCCAGCATTTT
J gene: TRBJ1-1; D gene: TRBD1; V gene: TRBV2; clone size: few; CDR3 protein: CASSEAGQGSEAFF; CDR3 DNA: TGTGCCAGCAGTGAAGCGGGACAGGGGTCTGAAGCTTTCTTT
J gene: TRBJ2-4; D gene: -; V gene: TRBV10-1; clone size: -; CDR3 protein: CARPYIGF; CDR3 DNA: TGCGCCAGACCTTACATCGGGTTC
J gene: TRBJ1-4; D gene: -; V gene: TRBV6-1; clone size: -; CDR3 protein: CASSEDTARNEKLFF; CDR3 DNA: TGTGCCAGCAGTGAGGACACCGCTCGAAATGAAAAACTGTTTTTT
J gene: TRBJ1-2; D gene: TRBD1; V gene: TRBV6-5; clone size: -; CDR3 protein: CASSYHRGGGYTF; CDR3 DNA: TGTGCCAGCAGTTACCACAGGGGAGGTGGCTACACCTTC
J gene: TRBJ2-2; D gene: -; V gene: TRBV4-1; clone size: -; CDR3 protein: CASSQGLGYTGELFF; CDR3 DNA: TGCGCCAGCAGCCAAGGGCTAGGATACACCGGGGAGCTGTTTTTT
J gene: TRBJ2-2; D gene: -; V gene: TRBV9; clone size: once; CDR3 protein: CASSTRKQGNTGELFF; CDR3 DNA: TGTGCCAGCAGCACCAGAAAACAGGGGAACACCGGGGAGCTGTTTTTT
J gene: TRBJ1-6; D gene: -; V gene: TRBV28; clone size: -; CDR3 protein: CASTDSGGDNSPLHF; CDR3 DNA: TGTGCCAGCACCGATAGCGGGGGGGATAATTCACCCCTCCACTTT
J gene: TRBJ2-3; D gene: TRBD2; V gene: TRBV27; clone size: -; CDR3 protein: CASSFLTSVRDTQYF; CDR3 DNA: TGTGCCAGCAGTTTCCTCACTAGCGTCCGAGATACGCAGTATTTT
J gene: TRBJ2-7; D gene: TRBD2; V gene: TRBV10-1; clone size: once; CDR3 protein: CASSEFRTSGSYYEQYF; CDR3 DNA: TGCGCCAGCAGTGAGTTCCGGACTAGCGGGAGTTATTACGAGCAGTACTTC
J gene: TRBJ1-5; D gene: -; V gene: TRBV12-5; clone size: -; CDR3 protein: CASGPGFQPQHF; CDR3 DNA: TGTGCTAGTGGACCAGGGTTTCAGCCCCAGCATTTT
J gene: TRBJ1-2; D gene: -; V gene: TRBV6-5; clone size: few; CDR3 protein: CASRLSGTTNGYTF; CDR3 DNA: TGTGCCAGCAGATTATCCGGGACAACAAATGGCTACACCTTC
J gene: TRBJ1-3; D gene: TRBD1; V gene: TRBV5-6; clone size: -; CDR3 protein: CASSPAGQAPGNTIYF; CDR3 DNA: TGTGCCAGCAGCCCGGCCGGACAGGCCCCTGGAAACACCATATATTTT
J gene: TRBJ1-2; D gene: -; V gene: TRBV5-6; clone size: -; CDR3 protein: CASSPGGVRGYGYTF; CDR3 DNA: TGTGCCAGCAGCCCTGGCGGGGTTCGGGGCTATGGCTACACCTTC
J gene: TRBJ1-1; D gene: -; V gene: TRBV11-3; clone size: -; CDR3 protein: CASSLGAGLGHTEAFF; CDR3 DNA: TGTGCCAGCAGCTTAGGGGCGGGCCTCGGGCACACTGAAGCTTTCTTT
J gene: TRBJ1-2; D gene: TRBD1; V gene: TRBV6-5; clone size: -; CDR3 protein: CASSRETGDNYGYTF; CDR3 DNA: TGTGCCAGCAGTCGAGAGACAGGGGATAACTATGGCTACACCTTC
J gene: TRBJ2-5; D gene: TRBD1; V gene: TRBV3-1/TRBV3-2; clone size: -; CDR3 protein: CASSLGRQGRETQYF; CDR3 DNA: TGTGCCAGCAGCCTCGGGCGACAGGGGCGGGAGACCCAGTACTTC
J gene: TRBJ1-5; D gene: -; V gene: TRBV10-2; clone size: -; CDR3 protein: CASSEPNSPGQPQHF; CDR3 DNA: TGCGCCAGCAGTGAGCCCAACTCCCCGGGGCAGCCCCAGCATTTT
J gene: TRBJ1-1; D gene: TRBD1; V gene: TRBV7-9; clone size: few; CDR3 protein: CASSRLTGPWTEAFF; CDR3 DNA: TGTGCCAGCAGCCGGCTGACAGGGCCATGGACTGAAGCTTTCTTT
J gene: TRBJ2-5; D gene: -; V gene: TRBV6-1; clone size: -; CDR3 protein: CASSEGTGYKETQYF; CDR3 DNA: TGTGCCAGCAGTGAAGGCACAGGGTACAAGGAGACCCAGTACTTC
J gene: TRBJ2-5; D gene: -; V gene: TRBV7-9; clone size: -; CDR3 protein: CASSLTTDTPQETQYF; CDR3 DNA: TGTGCCAGCAGCCTGACCACAGACACCCCCCAAGAGACCCAGTACTTC
J gene: TRBJ1-4; D gene: -; V gene: TRBV6-6; clone size: -; CDR3 protein: CASRDRGLTNEKLFF; CDR3 DNA: TGTGCCAGCAGGGATAGGGGTTTAACTAATGAAAAACTGTTTTTT
J gene: TRBJ1-5; D gene: -; V gene: TRBV6-5; clone size: -; CDR3 protein: CASSPGDQPQHF; CDR3 DNA: TGTGCCAGCAGCCCGGGGGACCAGCCCCAGCATTTT
J gene: TRBJ2-5; D gene: -; V gene: TRBV6-5; clone size: -; CDR3 protein: CASSWNHPGETQYF; CDR3 DNA: TGTGCCAGCAGTTGGAACCACCCAGGGGAGACCCAGTACTTC
J gene: TRBJ1-3; D gene: -; V gene: TRBV21-1; clone size: -; CDR3 protein: CASSKEGRAPDSGPSGNTIYF; CDR3 DNA: TGTGCCAGCAGCAAAGAGGGGAGGGCACCCGACTCGGGCCCCTCTGGAAACACCATATATTTT
J gene: TRBJ1-1; D gene: -; V gene: TRBV7-6; clone size: -; CDR3 protein: CASSINTGGDTEAFF; CDR3 DNA: TGTGCCAGCAGCATCAATACAGGAGGGGACACTGAAGCTTTCTTT